This TCR beta chain was found in a study of OX40 agonist ivuxolimab in advanced cancers. The CDR3 runs to 15 residues. Germline V lookup: CDR1 SGHNT, CDR2 YYREEE (reference sequence). The V and J ends lost 4 bases and 2 bases, in that order; junction bases with no gene match: 7. The sample holds a few counts of this clone. Measured with immunoSEQ multiplex PCR; TCRdb has only the in-frame clones, and not every one. Of about 64,000 clones listed, around 87% are singletons. The chain couples TRBV5-4 to TRBJ2-5, with 8 bases matching TRBD2. The sequence was obtained from an adult with an advanced solid tumor such as melanoma, head and neck, liver or kidney cancer. The starting material was CD4+ or CD8+ T cells sorted from blood, obtained in a trial of the OX40 agonist ivuxolimab. Here the CDR3 reads CASSVTSEGQETQYF. The DNA of the CDR3 is TGTGCCAGCAGCGTGACTAGCGAGGGGCAAGAGACCCAGTACTTC.